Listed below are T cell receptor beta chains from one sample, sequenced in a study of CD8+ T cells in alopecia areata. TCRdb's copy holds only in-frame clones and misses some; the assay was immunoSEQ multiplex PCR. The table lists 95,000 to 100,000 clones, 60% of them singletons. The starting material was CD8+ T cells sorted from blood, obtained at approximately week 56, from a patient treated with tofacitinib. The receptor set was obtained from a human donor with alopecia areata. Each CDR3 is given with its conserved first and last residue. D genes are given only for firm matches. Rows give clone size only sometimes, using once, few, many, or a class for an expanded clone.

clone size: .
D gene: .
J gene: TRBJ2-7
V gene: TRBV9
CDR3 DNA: TGTGCCAGCAGCGCTCCGGGGGCCCGCTACGAGCAGTACTTC
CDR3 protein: CASSAPGARYEQYF

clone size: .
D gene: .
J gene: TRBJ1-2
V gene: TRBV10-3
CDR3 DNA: TGTGCCATCAGTCCAGACGGGAGGACAACGACCTTTAACTATGGCTACACCTTC
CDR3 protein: CAISPDGRTTTFNYGYTF

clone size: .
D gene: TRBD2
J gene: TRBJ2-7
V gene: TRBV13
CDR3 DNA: TGTGCCAGCAGCGGAGGTGGGACTAGCGGATTCTACGAGCAGTACTTC
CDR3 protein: CASSGGGTSGFYEQYF

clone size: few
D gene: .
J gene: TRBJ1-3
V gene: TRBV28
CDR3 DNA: TGTGCCAGCACCCGTGAAGGACCTTGGACCATATATTTT
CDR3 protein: CASTREGPWTIYF

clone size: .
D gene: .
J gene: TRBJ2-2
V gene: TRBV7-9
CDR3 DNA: TGTGCCAGCAGCCCCCGAGGCGAGGAGCCTAACACCGGGGAGCTGTTTTTT
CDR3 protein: CASSPRGEEPNTGELFF

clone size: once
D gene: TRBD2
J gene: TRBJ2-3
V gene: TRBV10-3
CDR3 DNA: TGTGCCACCGGGCATCCTAGCGGGGACACAGATACGCAGTATTTT
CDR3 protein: CATGHPSGDTDTQYF

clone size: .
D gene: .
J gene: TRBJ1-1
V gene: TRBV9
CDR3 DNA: TGTGCCAGCAGCGTAGGTGAGGGAAACACTGAAGCTTTCTTT
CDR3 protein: CASSVGEGNTEAFF

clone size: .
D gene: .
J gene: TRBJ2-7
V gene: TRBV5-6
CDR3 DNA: TGTGCCAGCAGCATAGGGAGCTCCTACGAGCAGTACTTC
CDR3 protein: CASSIGSSYEQYF

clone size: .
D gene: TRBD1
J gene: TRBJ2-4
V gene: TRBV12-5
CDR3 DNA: TGTGCTAGTGCTTTAGGGGGCCTAAGGGACATTCAGTACTTC
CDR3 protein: CASALGGLRDIQYF

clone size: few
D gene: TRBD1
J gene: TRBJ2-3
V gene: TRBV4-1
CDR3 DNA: TGCGCCAGCAGCCAAGAAGACAGGGCCACAGATACGCAGTATTTT
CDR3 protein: CASSQEDRATDTQYF

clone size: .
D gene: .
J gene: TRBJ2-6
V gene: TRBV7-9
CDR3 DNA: TGTGCCAACGCACCGGTTAGGCGCTCTGGGGCCAACGTCCTGACTTTC
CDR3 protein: CANAPVRRSGANVLTF

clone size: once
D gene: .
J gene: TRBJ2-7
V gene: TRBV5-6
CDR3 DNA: TGTGCCAGCAGCCCCGGGTCCGGCGAGCAGTACTTC
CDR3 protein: CASSPGSGEQYF

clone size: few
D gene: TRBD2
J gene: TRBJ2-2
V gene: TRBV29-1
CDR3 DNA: TGCAGCGTTGAAGCTCCAAGCGGGGGCCCGAACACCGGGGAGCTGTTTTTT
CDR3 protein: CSVEAPSGGPNTGELFF

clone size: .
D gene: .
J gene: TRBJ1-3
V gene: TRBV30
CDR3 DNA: TGTGCCTGGAGTTTAGGGTCTGGAAACACCATATATTTT
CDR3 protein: CAWSLGSGNTIYF

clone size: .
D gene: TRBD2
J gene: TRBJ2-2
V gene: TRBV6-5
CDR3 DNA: TGTGCCAGCAGTTACTCAGCGGGGTATTCCGGGGAGCTGTTTTTT
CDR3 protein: CASSYSAGYSGELFF

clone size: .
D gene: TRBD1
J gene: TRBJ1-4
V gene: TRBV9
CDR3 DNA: TGTGCCAGCAGCGTGGGGTTGGGACAGGCTAATGAAAAACTGTTTTTT
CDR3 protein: CASSVGLGQANEKLFF

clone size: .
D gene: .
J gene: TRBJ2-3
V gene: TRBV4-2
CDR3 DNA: TGTGCCAGCAGCCAAGGGGCGGGGTCAGGCACAGATACGCAGTATTTT
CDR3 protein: CASSQGAGSGTDTQYF

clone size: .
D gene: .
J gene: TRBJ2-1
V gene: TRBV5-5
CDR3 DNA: TGTGCCAGCAGCTGGCTGGAAGGTACTGAGCAGTTCTTC
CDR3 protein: CASSWLEGTEQFF

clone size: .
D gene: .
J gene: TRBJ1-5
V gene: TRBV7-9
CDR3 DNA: TGTGCCAGCAGCTTAGACGGCAATCAGCCCCAGCATTTT
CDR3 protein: CASSLDGNQPQHF

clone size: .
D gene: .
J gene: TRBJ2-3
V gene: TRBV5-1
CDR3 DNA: TGCGCCAGCAGCTTGGACAGCCAAAACACAGATACGCAGTATTTT
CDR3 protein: CASSLDSQNTDTQYF

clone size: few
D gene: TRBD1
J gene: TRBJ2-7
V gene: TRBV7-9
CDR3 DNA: TGTGCCAGCAGCTCTGCGGGACAGGGAGGGTACTACGAGCAGTACTTC
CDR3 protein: CASSSAGQGGYYEQYF

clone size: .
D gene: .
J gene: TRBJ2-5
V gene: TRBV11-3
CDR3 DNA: TGTGCCAGCAGCTTACGCCCGGCCCCACAAGAGACCCAGTACTTC
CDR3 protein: CASSLRPAPQETQYF

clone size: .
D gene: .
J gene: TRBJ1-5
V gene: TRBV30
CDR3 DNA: TGTGCCTGGAGTGTAGGTCAGGGGAATCAGCCCCAGCATTTT
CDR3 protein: CAWSVGQGNQPQHF

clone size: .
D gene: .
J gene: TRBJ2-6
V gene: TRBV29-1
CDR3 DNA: TGCAGCGTTGCAATCGCCTCTGGGGCCAACGTCCTGACTTTC
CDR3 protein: CSVAIASGANVLTF

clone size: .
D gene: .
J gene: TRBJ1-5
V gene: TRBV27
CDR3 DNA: TGTGCCAGCAGTTTAGCAGGCAATCAGCCCCAGCATTTT
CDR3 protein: CASSLAGNQPQHF

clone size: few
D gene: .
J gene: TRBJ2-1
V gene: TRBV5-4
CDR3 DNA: TGTGCCAGCAGCCGTGGGGATGAGCAGTTCTTC
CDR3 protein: CASSRGDEQFF

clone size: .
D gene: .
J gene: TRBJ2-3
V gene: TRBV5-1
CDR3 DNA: TGCGCCAGCAGCTCGACGGGCCTCCCGGAGGACACAGATACGCAGTATTTT
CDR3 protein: CASSSTGLPEDTDTQYF

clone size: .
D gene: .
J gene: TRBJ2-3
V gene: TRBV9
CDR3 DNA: TGTGCCAGCAGCGTAGGGGGGGCAGATACGCAGTATTTT
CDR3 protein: CASSVGGADTQYF

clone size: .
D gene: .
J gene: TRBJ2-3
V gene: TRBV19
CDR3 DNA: TGTGCCAGTAGTATTCGGAGGGGCCGCACAGATACGCAGTATTTT
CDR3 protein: CASSIRRGRTDTQYF

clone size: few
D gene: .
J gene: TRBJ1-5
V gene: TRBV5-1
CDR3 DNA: TGCGCCAGCAGCTTGGTGTCCTCGGGGAGGGAGCAGCCCCAGCATTTT
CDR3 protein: CASSLVSSGREQPQHF

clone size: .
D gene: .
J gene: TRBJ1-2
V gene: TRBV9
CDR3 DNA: TGTGCCAGCCGGGGCCCTAACTATGGCTACACCTTC
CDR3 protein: CASRGPNYGYTF

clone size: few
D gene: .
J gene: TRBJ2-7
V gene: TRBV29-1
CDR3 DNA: TGCAGCGTTGAAGTCAGGGGCTACGAGCAGTACTTC
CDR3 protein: CSVEVRGYEQYF

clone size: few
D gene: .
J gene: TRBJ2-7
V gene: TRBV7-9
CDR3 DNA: TGTGCCAGCAGCCCACCCGGGAATATCTACGAGCAGTACTTC
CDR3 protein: CASSPPGNIYEQYF

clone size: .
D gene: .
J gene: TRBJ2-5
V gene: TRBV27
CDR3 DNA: TGTGCCAGCAGTTTTGCCGGAGAGGAGACCCAGTACTTC
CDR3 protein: CASSFAGEETQYF

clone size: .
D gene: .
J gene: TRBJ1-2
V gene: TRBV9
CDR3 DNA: TGTGCCAGCAGCGTAGGCCCATCCGATAACTATGGCTACACCTTC
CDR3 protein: CASSVGPSDNYGYTF

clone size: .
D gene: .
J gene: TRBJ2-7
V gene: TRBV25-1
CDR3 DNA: TGTGCCAGCAGTGATGCTAGGGGTTTCGACGAGCAGTACTTC
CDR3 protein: CASSDARGFDEQYF

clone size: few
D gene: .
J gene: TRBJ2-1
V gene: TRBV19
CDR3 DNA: TGTGCCAGTAGCTGGACCTCAAATGAGCAGTTCTTC
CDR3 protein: CASSWTSNEQFF

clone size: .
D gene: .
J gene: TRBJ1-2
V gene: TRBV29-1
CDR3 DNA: TGCAGCGTTGATGCTAACTATGGCTACACCTTC
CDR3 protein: CSVDANYGYTF

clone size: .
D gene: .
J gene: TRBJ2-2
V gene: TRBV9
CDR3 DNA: TGTGCCAGCAGCGTAGGAGATAGCGCCTACACCGGGGAGCTGTTTTTT
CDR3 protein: CASSVGDSAYTGELFF

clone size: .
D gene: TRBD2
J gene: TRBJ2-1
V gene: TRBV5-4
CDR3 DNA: TGTGCCAGCAGCCGACTAGCGGGGGAGCACAATGAGCAGTTCTTC
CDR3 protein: CASSRLAGEHNEQFF

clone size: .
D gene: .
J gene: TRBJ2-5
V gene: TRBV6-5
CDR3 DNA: TGTGCCAGCAGTTACCGGGCCCAGGGGACCCAGTACTTC
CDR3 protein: CASSYRAQGTQYF

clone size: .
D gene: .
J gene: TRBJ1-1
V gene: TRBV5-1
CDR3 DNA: TGCGCCAGCAGCTTCGGGACTGAAGCTTTCTTT
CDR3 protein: CASSFGTEAFF

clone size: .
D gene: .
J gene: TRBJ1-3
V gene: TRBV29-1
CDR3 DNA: TGCAGCGTGACCGGCCACTCTGGAAACACCATATATTTT
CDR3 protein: CSVTGHSGNTIYF

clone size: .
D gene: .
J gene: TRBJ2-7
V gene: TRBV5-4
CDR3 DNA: TGTGCCAGCAGCAGTGGGGACACCTACGAGCAGTACTTC
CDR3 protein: CASSSGDTYEQYF

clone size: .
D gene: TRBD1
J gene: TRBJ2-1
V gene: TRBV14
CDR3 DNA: TGTGCCAGCAGCCACCGGACAGGGGCCGATGAGCAGTTCTTC
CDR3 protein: CASSHRTGADEQFF

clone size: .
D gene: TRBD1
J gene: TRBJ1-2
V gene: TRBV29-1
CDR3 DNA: TGCAGCGTTGCGGGACAGGGGGCGGAGGGCTACACCTTC
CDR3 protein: CSVAGQGAEGYTF

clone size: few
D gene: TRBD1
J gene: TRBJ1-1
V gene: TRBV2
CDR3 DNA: TGTGCCAGCAGGAAGCCCCGGGACAGGGAGACGGACACTGAAGCTTTCTTT
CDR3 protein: CASRKPRDRETDTEAFF

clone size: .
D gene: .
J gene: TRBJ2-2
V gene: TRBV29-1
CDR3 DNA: TGCAGCGTAGCAGGGGCCGGAACCGGGGAGCTGTTTTTT
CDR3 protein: CSVAGAGTGELFF

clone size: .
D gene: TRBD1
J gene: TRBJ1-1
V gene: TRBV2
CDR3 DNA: TGTGCCAGCGGACAGGGGAGCCACACTGAAGCTTTCTTT
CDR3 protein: CASGQGSHTEAFF

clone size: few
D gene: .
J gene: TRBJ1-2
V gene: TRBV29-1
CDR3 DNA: TGCAGCGTCCTGGGCCGGGGACGGAACTATGGCTACACCTTC
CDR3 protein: CSVLGRGRNYGYTF

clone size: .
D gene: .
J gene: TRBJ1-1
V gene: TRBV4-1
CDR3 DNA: TGCGCCAGCAGCCCTTCAGGGGACACTGAAGCTTTCTTT
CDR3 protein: CASSPSGDTEAFF

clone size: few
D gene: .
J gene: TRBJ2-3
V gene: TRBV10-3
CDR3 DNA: TGTGCCATCAGGGGAATACAATCTAGCACAGATACGCAGTATTTT
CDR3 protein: CAIRGIQSSTDTQYF

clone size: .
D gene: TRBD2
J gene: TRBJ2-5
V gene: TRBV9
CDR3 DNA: TGTGCCAGCAGCGTAGGGCCTAGCGGGCCTTCGATTAAATTGGAGACCCAGTACTTC
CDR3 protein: CASSVGPSGPSIKLETQYF

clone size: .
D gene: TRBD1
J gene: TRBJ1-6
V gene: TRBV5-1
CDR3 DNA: TGCGCCAGCAGCTTGTTCAGACAGGGGTCTAATTCACCCCTCCACTTT
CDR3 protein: CASSLFRQGSNSPLHF

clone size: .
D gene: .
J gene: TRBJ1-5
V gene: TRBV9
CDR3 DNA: TGTGCCAGCAGCGCCGGGACGGTAAGCAATCAGCCCCAGCATTTT
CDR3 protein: CASSAGTVSNQPQHF